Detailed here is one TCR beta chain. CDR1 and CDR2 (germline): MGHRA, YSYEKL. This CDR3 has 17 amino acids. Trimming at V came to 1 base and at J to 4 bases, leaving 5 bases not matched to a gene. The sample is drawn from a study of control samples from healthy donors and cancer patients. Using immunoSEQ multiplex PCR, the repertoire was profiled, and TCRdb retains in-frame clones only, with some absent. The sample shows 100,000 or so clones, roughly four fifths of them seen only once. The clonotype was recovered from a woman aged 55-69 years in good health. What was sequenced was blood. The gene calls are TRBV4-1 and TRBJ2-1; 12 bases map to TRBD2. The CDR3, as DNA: TGCGCCAGCAGCCAAGCGGGGACTAGCGGGCTGTACAATGAGCAGTTCTTC. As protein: CASSQAGTSGLYNEQFF.